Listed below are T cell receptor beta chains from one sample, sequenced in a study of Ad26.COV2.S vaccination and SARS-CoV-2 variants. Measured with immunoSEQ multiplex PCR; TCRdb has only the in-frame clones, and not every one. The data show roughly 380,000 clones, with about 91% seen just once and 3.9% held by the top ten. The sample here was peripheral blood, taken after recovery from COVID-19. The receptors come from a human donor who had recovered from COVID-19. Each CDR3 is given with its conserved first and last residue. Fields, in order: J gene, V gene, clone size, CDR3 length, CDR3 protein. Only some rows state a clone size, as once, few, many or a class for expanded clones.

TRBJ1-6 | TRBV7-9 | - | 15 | CASSLETGGNSPLHF
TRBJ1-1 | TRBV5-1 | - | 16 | CASSLATPGSGTEAFF
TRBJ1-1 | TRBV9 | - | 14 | CASSPLGRSTEAFF
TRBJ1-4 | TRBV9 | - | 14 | CASSVVPGDEKLFF
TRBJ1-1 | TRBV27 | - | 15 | CASSLQGAPNTEAFF
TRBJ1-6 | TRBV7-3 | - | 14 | CASSPETLNSPLHF
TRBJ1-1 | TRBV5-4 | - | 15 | CASSPRTGENTEAFF
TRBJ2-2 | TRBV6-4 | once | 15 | CASSRDTRNTGELFF
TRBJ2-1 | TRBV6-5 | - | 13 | CASNRPGYNEQFF
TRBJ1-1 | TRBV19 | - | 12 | CASSIDRGFAFF
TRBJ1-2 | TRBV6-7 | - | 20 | CASSYSKASALLSGGYGYTF
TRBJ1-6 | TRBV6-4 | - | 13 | CASSESGNSPLHF
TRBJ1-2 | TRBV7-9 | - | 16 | CASSLASVMDRYGYTF
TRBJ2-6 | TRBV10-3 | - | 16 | CAISEHTGPGANVLTF
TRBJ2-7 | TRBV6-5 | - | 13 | CASGRGTGDEQYF
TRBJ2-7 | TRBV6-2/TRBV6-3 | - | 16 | CASSSGQGLLSYEQYF
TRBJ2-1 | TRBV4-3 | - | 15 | CASSHSSGGYNEQFF
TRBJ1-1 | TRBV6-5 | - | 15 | CASSYSPRGDTEAFF
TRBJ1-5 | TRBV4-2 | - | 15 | CASSPILGGGQPQHF
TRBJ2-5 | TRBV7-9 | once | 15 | CASSLVAGNQETQYF
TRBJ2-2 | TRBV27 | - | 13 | CASPPRGAGELFF
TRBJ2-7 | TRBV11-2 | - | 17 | CASSPLNRGSSSYEQYF
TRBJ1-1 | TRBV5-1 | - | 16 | CASSPYNRVMNTEAFF
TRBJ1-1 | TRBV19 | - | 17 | CASSTPLRGLPNTEAFF
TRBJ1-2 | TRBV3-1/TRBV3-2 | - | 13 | CASSQTPNRFYTF
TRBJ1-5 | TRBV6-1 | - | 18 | CASSVGTEKDHSNQPQHF
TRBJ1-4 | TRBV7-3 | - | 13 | CASSPRTGEKLFF
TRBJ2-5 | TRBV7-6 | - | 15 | CASSLEWAGWETQYF
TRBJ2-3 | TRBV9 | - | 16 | CASSTHIRGDTDTQYF
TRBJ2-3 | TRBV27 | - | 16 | CASSGLAGGVTDTQYF
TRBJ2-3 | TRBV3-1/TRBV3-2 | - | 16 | CASSYLGLAAADTQYF
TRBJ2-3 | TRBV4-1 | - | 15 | CASTEAGASTDTQYF
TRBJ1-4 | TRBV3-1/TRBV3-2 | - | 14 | CASSQDPGGGKLFF
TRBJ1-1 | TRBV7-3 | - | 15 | CASSLTGRPNTEAFF
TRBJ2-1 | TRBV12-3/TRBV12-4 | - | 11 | CASNRGYEQFF
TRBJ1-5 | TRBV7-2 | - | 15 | CASSCEGGRGQPQHF
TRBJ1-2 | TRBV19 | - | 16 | CASSPPGQFGPRNLNF
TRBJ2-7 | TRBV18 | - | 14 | CASSPPRQPYEQYF
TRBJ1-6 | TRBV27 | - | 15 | CASSLGAANNSPLHF
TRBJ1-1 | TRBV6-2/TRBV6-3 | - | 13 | CASSPQLNTEAFF
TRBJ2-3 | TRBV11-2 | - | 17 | CASSLRPPSGGRDTQYF
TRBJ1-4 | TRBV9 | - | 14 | CASSQGTGDEKLFF
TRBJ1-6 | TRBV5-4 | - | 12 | CASSLQGTPLHF
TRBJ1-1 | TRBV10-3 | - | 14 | CAITRRVDDTEAFF
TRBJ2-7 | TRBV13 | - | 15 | CASSPIDKRNYEQYF
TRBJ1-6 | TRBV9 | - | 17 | CASSPRGMSSYNSPLHF
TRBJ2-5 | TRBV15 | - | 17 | CATSRVLDNRGQETQYF
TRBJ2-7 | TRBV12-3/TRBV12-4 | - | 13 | CASSLGQVYEQYF
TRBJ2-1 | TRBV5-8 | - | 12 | CASSYRVDEQFF
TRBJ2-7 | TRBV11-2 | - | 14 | CASSLAGGVYEQYF